A selection of T cell receptor beta chains follows, all from one sample in a study of shared clonotypes between healthy human individuals. Measured with immunoSEQ multiplex PCR; TCRdb has only the in-frame clones, and not every one. The sample records 800,000 or so clones, about 96% being singletons. The sequenced sample was naive CD8+ T cells sorted from blood. These receptor sequences come from a man aged 25 to 40 in good health. The CDR3 runs from the conserved cysteine through the conserved F or W. The D gene is left open where the match is weak. Not all rows give a size; the values are once, few, many and, for expanded clones, a class.

clone_size,d_call,cdr3_length,j_call,v_call,cdr3_nt,cdr3_aa
-,TRBD2,15,TRBJ2-1,TRBV7-9,TGTGCCAGCAGCTCAATAGCGGGAGGGCCAGGTGAGCAGTTCTTC,CASSSIAGGPGEQFF
-,TRBD2,17,TRBJ2-1,TRBV7-9,TGTGCCAGCAGCTCCGGACTAGCGGGTAACTCCTACAATGAGCAGTTCTTC,CASSSGLAGNSYNEQFF
-,-,12,TRBJ2-3,TRBV5-1,TGCGCCAGCAGCTTGAGGTTAGATACGCAGTATTTT,CASSLRLDTQYF
-,-,13,TRBJ1-2,TRBV6-6,TGTGCCAGCACTCAAAGCAGGGGCTATGGCTACACCTTC,CASTQSRGYGYTF
-,TRBD1,14,TRBJ1-1,TRBV9,TGTGCCAGCAGCGCGGGGACAGGCGGAACTGAAGCTTTCTTT,CASSAGTGGTEAFF
-,-,13,TRBJ2-3,TRBV6-6,TGTGCCAGCAGTATTGGGGGCTTGGATACGCAGTATTTT,CASSIGGLDTQYF
-,TRBD2,16,TRBJ2-1,TRBV13,TGTGCCAGCAGCGGGCAGACTAGCGGGAGATCCGATGAGCAGTTCTTC,CASSGQTSGRSDEQFF
-,TRBD2,15,TRBJ2-7,TRBV6-5,TGTGCCAGCAGTTGGACTAGCGGGAGCCCTGGCGAGCAGTACTTC,CASSWTSGSPGEQYF
-,TRBD1,12,TRBJ2-1,TRBV6-6,TGTGCCAGCGGGACAGTGTTCAATGAGCAGTTCTTC,CASGTVFNEQFF
-,TRBD1,16,TRBJ2-1,TRBV6-5,TGTGCCAGCAGTTACTCTTTCGACCCAGGGGGCAATGAGCAGTTCTTC,CASSYSFDPGGNEQFF
-,-,14,TRBJ2-7,TRBV19,TGTGCCAGTAGTATAAATAACGGAGCCTACGAGCAGTACTTC,CASSINNGAYEQYF
-,-,13,TRBJ2-7,TRBV25-1,TGTGCCAGCAGTGAATATGTTTGGGGTGAGCAGTACTTC,CASSEYVWGEQYF
once,-,16,TRBJ2-3,TRBV14,TGTGCCAGCAGCCAAATCTCGGGGCAGGGGACAGATACGCAGTATTTT,CASSQISGQGTDTQYF
once,-,15,TRBJ2-7,TRBV4-3,TGCGCCAGCAGCCAAGGGGTTGCCCTAGTATACGAGCAGTACTTC,CASSQGVALVYEQYF
-,-,13,TRBJ2-5,TRBV5-6,TGTGCCAGCAGCACAGGAAACGGAGAGACCCAGTACTTC,CASSTGNGETQYF
-,-,14,TRBJ2-1,TRBV29-1,TGCAGCGTTGAAAGGTCAGGGAGGTTGAATGAGCAGTTCTTC,CSVERSGRLNEQFF
once,-,11,TRBJ2-4,TRBV29-1,TGCTCCAGGACGCTCCAAAACATTCAGTACTTC,CSRTLQNIQYF
-,-,13,TRBJ2-2,TRBV4-1,TGCGCCAGCAGCCAGTTTCACACCGGGGAGCTGTTTTTT,CASSQFHTGELFF
-,-,18,TRBJ1-3,TRBV4-1,TGCGCCAGCAGCCAAGGGGTCTCTGATCCGTACTCTGGAAACACCATATATTTT,CASSQGVSDPYSGNTIYF
-,TRBD1,20,TRBJ2-3,TRBV18,TGTGCCAGCTCACCACCTATATCCGTCGACAGGGATAGTAGCACAGATACGCAGTATTTT,CASSPPISVDRDSSTDTQYF
-,-,14,TRBJ1-1,TRBV4-1,TGCGCCAGCAGCCAAGAAAGGAGGAACACTGAAGCTTTCTTT,CASSQERRNTEAFF
-,-,16,TRBJ2-2,TRBV7-8,TGTGCCAGCAGCCAACCTGACACCCGTGGTACCGGGGAGCTGTTTTTT,CASSQPDTRGTGELFF
-,-,14,TRBJ2-7,TRBV4-1,TGCGCCAGCAGCCATCTTGCCGGCTCCTACGAGCAGTACTTC,CASSHLAGSYEQYF
-,-,12,TRBJ2-1,TRBV7-8,TGTGCCAGCAGGGGACTTTACAATGAGCAGTTCTTC,CASRGLYNEQFF
-,TRBD1,15,TRBJ2-7,TRBV28,TGTGCCAGCAGTGACATCGGGACAGGGGGCTACGAGCAGTACTTC,CASSDIGTGGYEQYF
-,TRBD2,11,TRBJ2-1,TRBV2,TGTGGGCTAGCGGGAAGGGATGAGCAGTTCTTC,CGLAGRDEQFF
-,-,13,TRBJ1-2,TRBV14,TGTGCCAGCAGCCAAAGGCTATTATATGGCTACACCTTC,CASSQRLLYGYTF
-,-,16,TRBJ2-7,TRBV4-2,TGTGCCAGCAGCCAATTTCTCGGGACGCACTCCTACGAGCAGTACTTC,CASSQFLGTHSYEQYF
few,-,16,TRBJ1-1,TRBV14,TGTGCCAGCAGCCAATGGGACACTAGCCCGAACACTGAAGCTTTCTTT,CASSQWDTSPNTEAFF
-,TRBD1,18,TRBJ1-5,TRBV27,TGTGCCAGCAGGATGTGGGGGACAGGGAGTGTTAGCAATCAGCCCCAGCATTTT,CASRMWGTGSVSNQPQHF
-,-,14,TRBJ2-6,TRBV7-3,TGTGCCAGCAGCCCCCGACCTGGGGCCAACGTCCTGACTTTC,CASSPRPGANVLTF
-,-,14,TRBJ2-7,TRBV11-2,TGTGCCAGCAGCTTAGGTCTAGGTGCCTACGAGCAGTACTTC,CASSLGLGAYEQYF
-,TRBD2,15,TRBJ2-1,TRBV7-9,TGTGCCAGCAGCCGACTAGCGGGAGACGTCAATGAGCAGTTCTTC,CASSRLAGDVNEQFF
-,TRBD2,17,TRBJ2-1,TRBV29-1,TGCAGCGTTGTCGGACTAGCGGGAGAACGGTCCTACAATGAGCAGTTCTTC,CSVVGLAGERSYNEQFF
-,-,12,TRBJ1-1,TRBV4-1,TGCGCCAGCAGCCTCATTCAGGGACCGGCTTTCTTT,CASSLIQGPAFF
-,TRBD2,15,TRBJ2-1,TRBV9,TGTGCCAGCAGCGTAGGGGCGGGAGGGCCCAATGAGCAGTTCTTC,CASSVGAGGPNEQFF
-,TRBD2,17,TRBJ2-4,TRBV11-2,TGTGCCAGCAGCTTAGTCGTTAGCGGGAGGATCAAAAACATTCAGTACTTC,CASSLVVSGRIKNIQYF
-,TRBD2,15,TRBJ2-1,TRBV6-6,TGTGCCAGCAGTTTTAGCGGGCAACCCTACAATGAGCAGTTCTTC,CASSFSGQPYNEQFF
-,TRBD2,13,TRBJ2-7,TRBV6-6,TGTGCCAGCAGTTACGGGGGGGAGGGCGAGCAGTACTTC,CASSYGGEGEQYF
-,-,13,TRBJ1-2,TRBV19,TGTGCCAGTAGTATAGTGACCCAGTCTTCCTACACCTTC,CASSIVTQSSYTF
-,TRBD1,13,TRBJ1-1,TRBV6-5,TGTGCCAGCACTCCCCAGGGGGGCACTGAAGCTTTCTTT,CASTPQGGTEAFF
-,-,14,TRBJ2-2,TRBV11-3,TGTGCCAGCAGCTTAGATGTGGACACCGGGGAGCTGTTTTTT,CASSLDVDTGELFF
-,-,15,TRBJ2-1,TRBV6-7,TGTGCCAGCAGCTACGAGAGCGCGTCCTACAATGAGCAGTTCTTC,CASSYESASYNEQFF
-,-,15,TRBJ2-7,TRBV28,TGTGCCAGCAGTCCCCGTAGGGACGTAGGCTACGAGCAGTACTTC,CASSPRRDVGYEQYF
-,TRBD1,13,TRBJ1-2,TRBV9,TGTGCCAGCAGCGCGACAGGGTCGGGTGGCTACACCTTC,CASSATGSGGYTF
-,-,13,TRBJ1-2,TRBV7-6,TGTGCCAGCAGCTTAGCATCGGGGTATGGCTACACCTTC,CASSLASGYGYTF
-,-,13,TRBJ2-2,TRBV29-1,TGCAGCGTTGAACGGTATAACACCGGGGAGCTGTTTTTT,CSVERYNTGELFF
-,TRBD1,12,TRBJ2-7,TRBV6-5,TGTGCCAGCAGTTACGGGACAGAAGAGCAGTACTTC,CASSYGTEEQYF
-,TRBD2,16,TRBJ2-1,TRBV7-9,TGTGCCAGCAGCCGTAGCGGGAGGGGGATCTACAATGAGCAGTTCTTC,CASSRSGRGIYNEQFF
-,-,15,TRBJ2-3,TRBV11-2,TGTGCCAGCAGCCCCCACACAGGGCGCACAGATACGCAGTATTTT,CASSPHTGRTDTQYF
-,TRBD1,15,TRBJ1-5,TRBV28,TGTGCCAGCAGTCCCGGGACAGGGTTCCCGGTGACCCAGCATTTT,CASSPGTGFPVTQHF
-,TRBD1,12,TRBJ1-3,TRBV28,TGTGCCAGCAGTTTAGGAGCCGGACAGGGGGAATTT,CASSLGAGQGEF
-,-,13,TRBJ1-2,TRBV11-2,TGTGCCAGCAGCCCAGGACCGACCTATGGCTACACCTTC,CASSPGPTYGYTF
-,-,15,TRBJ1-1,TRBV5-1,TGCGCCAGCAGCTCCCGTGCCGATTGGTACACTGAAGCTTTCTTT,CASSSRADWYTEAFF
-,-,15,TRBJ2-1,TRBV25-1,TGTGCCAGCAGTGAAACCCGGGACACAGACAATGAGCAGTTCTTC,CASSETRDTDNEQFF
-,-,13,TRBJ1-2,TRBV9,TGTGCCAGCAGCGTAGAGACAGGCGGGGGCTACACCTTC,CASSVETGGGYTF
-,TRBD2,17,TRBJ2-5,TRBV27,TGTGCCAGCAGGGGACTAGCGGGAATCGGGCGGTCCGGGACCCAGTACTTC,CASRGLAGIGRSGTQYF
-,-,13,TRBJ2-7,TRBV30,TGTGCCTGGAGTATAGGGAGCTCCTACGAGCAGTACTTC,CAWSIGSSYEQYF